This T cell receptor (beta chain) was sequenced during a study of blood T cell repertoires in COVID-19. Study details: PBMCs, B-cell-depleted T cells, or T cells were the source of the cDNA or gDNA that made up the material.

This clone was recorded once. Per the germline V gene, CDR1 is MNHEY and CDR2 is SVGAGI. The junction had 5 bases not matched to a gene; V was cut back by 5 bases and J by 5 bases. This CDR3 has 15 amino acids. Original analysis: Estimates of nucleated cell counts were drawn from the amplification of reference gene primers. Using immunoSEQ multiplex PCR, the repertoire was profiled, and TCRdb retains in-frame clones only, with some absent. V and J calls plus clone size are reproduced from that table; the DNA served to infer D and trimming. The sample yields 290,000 or so clones, around 90% seen once. Adults between roughly 18 and 95 years of age took part from about two dozen US areas.

The sequenced sample consisted of PBMCs or T cells enriched from blood (not recorded which). The origin of this receptor is a woman aged 25 to 39 who had recovered from COVID-19. This chain uses TRBV6-5 with TRBJ1-5; TRBD1 agrees at 11 bases. Here the CDR3 reads CASSPTGQGDQPQHF. In DNA form, the CDR3 reads TGTGCCAGCAGTCCAACGGGACAGGGGGATCAGCCCCAGCATTTT.